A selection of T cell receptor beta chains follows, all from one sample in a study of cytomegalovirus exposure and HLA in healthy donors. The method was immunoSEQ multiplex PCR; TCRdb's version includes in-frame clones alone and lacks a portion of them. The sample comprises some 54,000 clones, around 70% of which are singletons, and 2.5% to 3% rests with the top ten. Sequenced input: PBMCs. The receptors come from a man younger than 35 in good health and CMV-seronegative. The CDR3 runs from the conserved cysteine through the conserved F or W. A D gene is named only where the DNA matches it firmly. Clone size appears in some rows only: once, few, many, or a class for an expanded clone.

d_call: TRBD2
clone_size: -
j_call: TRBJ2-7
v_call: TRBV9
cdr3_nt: TGTGCCAGCAGCGTCGGGACCAGCGGGACTTACGAGCAGTACTTC
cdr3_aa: CASSVGTSGTYEQYF

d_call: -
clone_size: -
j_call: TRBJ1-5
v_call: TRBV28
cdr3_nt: TGTGCCAGCACACAGGCTCCGAATCAGCCCCAGCATTTT
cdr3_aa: CASTQAPNQPQHF

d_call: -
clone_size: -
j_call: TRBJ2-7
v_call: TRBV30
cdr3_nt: TGTGCCTGGGGCGGGACAGACTACGAGCAGTACTTC
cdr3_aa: CAWGGTDYEQYF

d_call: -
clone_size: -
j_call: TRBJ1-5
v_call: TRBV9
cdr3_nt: TGTGCCAGCAGCGTAGGGGCAGGGAGGGATCAGCCCCAGCATTTT
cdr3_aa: CASSVGAGRDQPQHF

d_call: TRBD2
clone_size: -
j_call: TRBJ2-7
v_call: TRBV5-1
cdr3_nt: TGCGCCAGCAACCCTAGCGGGAGGTCCTACGAGCAGTACTTC
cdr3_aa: CASNPSGRSYEQYF

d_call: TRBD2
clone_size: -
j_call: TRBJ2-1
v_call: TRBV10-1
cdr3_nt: TGCGCCAGCAGTGGGACTAGCGGGAACAATGAGCAGTTCTTC
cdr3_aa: CASSGTSGNNEQFF

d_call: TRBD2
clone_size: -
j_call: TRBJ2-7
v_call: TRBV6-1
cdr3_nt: TGTGCCTCACACCGGGGGGTGGTCTACGAGCAGTACTTC
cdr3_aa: CASHRGVVYEQYF

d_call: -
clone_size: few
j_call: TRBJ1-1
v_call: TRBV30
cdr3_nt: TGTGCCTGGAGTCAGACAATTAACACTGAAGCTTTCTTT
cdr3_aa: CAWSQTINTEAFF

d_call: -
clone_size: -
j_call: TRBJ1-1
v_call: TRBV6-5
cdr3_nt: TGTGCCAGCAGTTCTCTCGACAGTTCTAATGAAGCTTTCTTT
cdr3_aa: CASSSLDSSNEAFF

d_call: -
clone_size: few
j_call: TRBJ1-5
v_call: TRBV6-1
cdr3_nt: TGTGCCAGCAGTGCTGACATTTACAATCAGCCCCAGCATTTT
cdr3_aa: CASSADIYNQPQHF

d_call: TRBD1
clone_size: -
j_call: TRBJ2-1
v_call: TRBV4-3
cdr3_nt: TGCGCCAGCAGCCTAGGAACCGGGACAGGGGGGGCAAATGAGCAGTTCTTC
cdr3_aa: CASSLGTGTGGANEQFF

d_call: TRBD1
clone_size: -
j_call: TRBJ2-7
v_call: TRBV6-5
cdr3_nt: TGTGCCAGCAGTCCGACCGGGACAGACATCGGGCAGTACTTC
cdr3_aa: CASSPTGTDIGQYF

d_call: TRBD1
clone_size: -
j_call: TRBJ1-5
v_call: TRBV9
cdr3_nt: TGTGCCAGCAGCGCGGGACAGCTCAATCAGCCCCAGCATTTT
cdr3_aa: CASSAGQLNQPQHF

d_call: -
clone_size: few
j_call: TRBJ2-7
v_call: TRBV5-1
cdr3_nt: TGCGCCAGCAGCAATGACAGGGTCGGGAGCTACGAGCAGTACTTC
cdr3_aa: CASSNDRVGSYEQYF

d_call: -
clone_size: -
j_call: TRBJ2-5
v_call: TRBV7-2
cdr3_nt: TGTGCCAGCAGCAAGGGGGGGCCGCCGTACCAAGAGACCCAGTACTTC
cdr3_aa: CASSKGGPPYQETQYF

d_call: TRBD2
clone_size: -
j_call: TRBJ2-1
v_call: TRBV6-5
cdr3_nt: TGTGCCAGCACTCGTGCGGGAGAGTGGAATGAGCAGTTCTTC
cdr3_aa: CASTRAGEWNEQFF

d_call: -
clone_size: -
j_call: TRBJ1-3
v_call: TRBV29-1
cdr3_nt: TGCAGCGTAGAGGGTGGCCCTGGAAACACCATATATTTT
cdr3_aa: CSVEGGPGNTIYF

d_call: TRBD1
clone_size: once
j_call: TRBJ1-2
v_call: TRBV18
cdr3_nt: TGTGCCAGCTCACCGGACAGGGGCTATGGCTACACCTTC
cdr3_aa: CASSPDRGYGYTF

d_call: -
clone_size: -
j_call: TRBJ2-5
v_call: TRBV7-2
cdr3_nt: TGTGCCAGCAGCTTAGTCCAGGCCATCGCAGGGACCCAGTACTTC
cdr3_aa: CASSLVQAIAGTQYF

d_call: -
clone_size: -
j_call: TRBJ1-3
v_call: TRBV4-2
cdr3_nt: TGTGCCAGCAGCCAAGAAGCGGGGGCGAAAGGAAACACCATATATTTT
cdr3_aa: CASSQEAGAKGNTIYF

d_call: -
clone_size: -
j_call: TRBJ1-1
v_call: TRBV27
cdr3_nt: TGTGCCCTTTCTCCGGGGGAAGAAGCTTTCTTT
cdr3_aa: CALSPGEEAFF

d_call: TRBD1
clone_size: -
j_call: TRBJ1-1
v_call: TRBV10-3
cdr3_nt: TGTGCCATCCTGGACAGGGGCGGAGGGAGCACTGAAGCTTTCTTT
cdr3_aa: CAILDRGGGSTEAFF

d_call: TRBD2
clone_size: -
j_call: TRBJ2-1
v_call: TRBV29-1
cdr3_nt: TGCAGCGTTGAAGAGTTCATTGCGACTAGCGGGAGGAGCTCCTACAATGAGCAGTTCTTC
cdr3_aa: CSVEEFIATSGRSSYNEQFF

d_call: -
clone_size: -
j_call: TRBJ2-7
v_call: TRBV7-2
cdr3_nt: TGTGCCAGCAGCCGAGACGGGAGCACCTACGAGCAGTACTTC
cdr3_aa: CASSRDGSTYEQYF

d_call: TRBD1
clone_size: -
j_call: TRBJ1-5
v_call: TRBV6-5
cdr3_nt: TGTGCCAGCAGACCTACAGGGGGTTCGGGTCAGCCCCAGCATTTT
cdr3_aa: CASRPTGGSGQPQHF

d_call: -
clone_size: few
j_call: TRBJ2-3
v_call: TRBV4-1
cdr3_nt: TGCGCCAGCAGCCTAAGATCGGGAGAAACAGATACGCAGTATTTT
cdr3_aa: CASSLRSGETDTQYF

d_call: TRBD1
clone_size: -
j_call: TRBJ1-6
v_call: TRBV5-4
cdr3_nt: TGTGCCAGCAGCGAGGACAGGGGGAGCTCCTATAATTCACCCCTCCACTTT
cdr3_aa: CASSEDRGSSYNSPLHF

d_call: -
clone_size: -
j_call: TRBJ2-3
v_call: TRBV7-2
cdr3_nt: TGTGCCAGCAGCCTCACTAACACAGATACGCAGTATTTT
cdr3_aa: CASSLTNTDTQYF

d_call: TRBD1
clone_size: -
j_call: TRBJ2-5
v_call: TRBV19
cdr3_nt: TGTGCCAGTAGTATATTGGGGACAGGGGAAGAGACCCAGTACTTC
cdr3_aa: CASSILGTGEETQYF

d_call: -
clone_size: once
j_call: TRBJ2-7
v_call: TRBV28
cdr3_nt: TGTGCCAGCAGTCCCCCCTACGGCGAGCAGTACTTC
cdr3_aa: CASSPPYGEQYF

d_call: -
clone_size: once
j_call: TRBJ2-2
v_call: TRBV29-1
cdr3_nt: TGCAGCGTTGAAGAGACAGCGAACACCGGGGAGCTGTTTTTT
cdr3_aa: CSVEETANTGELFF

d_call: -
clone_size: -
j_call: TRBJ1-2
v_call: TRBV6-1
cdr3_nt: TGTGCCAGCAGTGAATTGGGGCCTGGCTACACCTTC
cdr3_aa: CASSELGPGYTF

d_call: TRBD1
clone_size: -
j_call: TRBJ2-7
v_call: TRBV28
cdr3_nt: TGTGCCAGCAGTTCCCCGGGACAGAGATACGAGCAGTACTTC
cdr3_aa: CASSSPGQRYEQYF

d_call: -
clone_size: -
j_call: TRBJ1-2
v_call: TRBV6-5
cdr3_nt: TGTGCCAGCAGTTATGGGCAGCATAATAACTATGGCTACACCTTC
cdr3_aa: CASSYGQHNNYGYTF

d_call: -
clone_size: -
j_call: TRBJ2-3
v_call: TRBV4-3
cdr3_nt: TGCGCCAGCAGCCATGTGGAAGCGGATACGCAGTATTTT
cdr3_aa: CASSHVEADTQYF

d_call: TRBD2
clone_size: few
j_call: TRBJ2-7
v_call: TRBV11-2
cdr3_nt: TGTGCCAGCAGCTTAGATGGGACTAGCGGGATAGGGAGCTCCTACGAGCAGTACTTC
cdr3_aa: CASSLDGTSGIGSSYEQYF

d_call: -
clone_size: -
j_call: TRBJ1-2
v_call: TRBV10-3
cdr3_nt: TGTGCCATCAGTGAACCGGGACAATCATATGGCTACACCTTC
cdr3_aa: CAISEPGQSYGYTF

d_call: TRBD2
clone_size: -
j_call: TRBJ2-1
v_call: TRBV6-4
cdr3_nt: TGTGCCAGCAGTGGACTAGCGGGAGTGGCTGAGCAGTTCTTC
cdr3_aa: CASSGLAGVAEQFF

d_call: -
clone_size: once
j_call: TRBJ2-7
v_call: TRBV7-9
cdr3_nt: TGTGCCAGCAGCCTATCCTACGAGCAGTACTTC
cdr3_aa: CASSLSYEQYF

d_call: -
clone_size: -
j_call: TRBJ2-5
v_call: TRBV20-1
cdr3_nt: TGCAGTGCTAGCCGGGGAGTCATCCAGTACTTC
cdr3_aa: CSASRGVIQYF

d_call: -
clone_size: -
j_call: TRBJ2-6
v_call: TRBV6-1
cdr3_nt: TGTGCCAGCAGTGAATCCGTAATCTCTGGGGCCAACGTCCTGACTTTC
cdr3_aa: CASSESVISGANVLTF

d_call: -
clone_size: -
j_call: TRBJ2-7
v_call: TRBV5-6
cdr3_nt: TGTGCCAGCGAACGGGACACATCCTACGAGCAGTACTTC
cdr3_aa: CASERDTSYEQYF

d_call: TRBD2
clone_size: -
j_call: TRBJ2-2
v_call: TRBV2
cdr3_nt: TGTGCCAGCAGGGCCACCGGGACTAGAGGGACCGGGGAGCTGTTTTTT
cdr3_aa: CASRATGTRGTGELFF

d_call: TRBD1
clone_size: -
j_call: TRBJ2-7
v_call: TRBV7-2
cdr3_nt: TGTGCCAGCAGCTTCGGGACAGCCTCCTACGAGCAGTACTTC
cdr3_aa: CASSFGTASYEQYF

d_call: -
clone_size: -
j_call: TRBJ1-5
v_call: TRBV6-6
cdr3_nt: TGTGCCAGCGGGGGCCTTATGATAGGCAATCAGCCCCAGCATTTT
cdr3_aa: CASGGLMIGNQPQHF

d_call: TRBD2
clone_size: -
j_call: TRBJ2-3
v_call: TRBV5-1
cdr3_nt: TGCGCCAGCAGCCATAGCGGGACCTCCACAGATACGCAGTATTTT
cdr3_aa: CASSHSGTSTDTQYF

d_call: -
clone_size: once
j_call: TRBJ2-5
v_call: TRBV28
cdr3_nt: TGTGCCAGCAGTCAACAGGGAGGGAACCAAGAGACCCAGTACTTC
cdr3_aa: CASSQQGGNQETQYF

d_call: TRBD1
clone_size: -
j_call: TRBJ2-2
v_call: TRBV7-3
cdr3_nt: TGTGCCAGCAGCCGAGAGGACAGGGACACCGGGGAGCTGTTTTTT
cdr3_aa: CASSREDRDTGELFF

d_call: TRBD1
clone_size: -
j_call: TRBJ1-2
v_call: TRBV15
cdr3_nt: TGTGCCACCAGCAGAGACAAGGGGGCCGGCTACACCTTC
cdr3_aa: CATSRDKGAGYTF

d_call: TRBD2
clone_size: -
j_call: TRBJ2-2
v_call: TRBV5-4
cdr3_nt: TGTGCCAGCAGCTTGTATGCGGGAGCAAAAACCGGGGAGCTGTTTTTT
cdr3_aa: CASSLYAGAKTGELFF

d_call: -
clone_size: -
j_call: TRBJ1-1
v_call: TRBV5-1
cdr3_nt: TGCGCCAGCAAATCAGGGGCCAACACTGAAGCTTTCTTT
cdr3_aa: CASKSGANTEAFF

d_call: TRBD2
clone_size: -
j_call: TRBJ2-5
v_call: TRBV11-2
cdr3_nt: TGTGCCAGCAGCTTAGGGGCTAGCGGAGCTCAAGAGACCCAGTACTTC
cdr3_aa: CASSLGASGAQETQYF

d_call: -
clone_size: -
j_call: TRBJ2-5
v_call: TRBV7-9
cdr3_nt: TGTGCCAGCAGCTTACGACTAGAAGAGACCCAGTACTTC
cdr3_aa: CASSLRLEETQYF

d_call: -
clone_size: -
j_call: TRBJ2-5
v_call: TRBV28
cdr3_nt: TGTGCCAGCCGGCGGGGTGCCGCAGAGACCCAGTACTTC
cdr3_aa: CASRRGAAETQYF

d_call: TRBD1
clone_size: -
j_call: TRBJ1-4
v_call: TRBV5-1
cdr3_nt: TGCGCCAGCAGCGATTGGACAGGGCCGAATGAAAAACTGTTTTTT
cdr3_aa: CASSDWTGPNEKLFF